One sample yielded the 27 T cell receptor beta chains listed below, sequenced in a study of blood T cell repertoires in COVID-19. Assay used: immunoSEQ multiplex PCR; TCRdb lists only in-frame clones, some missing. The repertoire includes around 180,000 clones, roughly 82% of them detected once, and about 4.8% sits in the top ten. What was sequenced was peripheral blood. The receptors were gathered from a woman aged 30 to 39 with acute or convalescent COVID-19.

The rearrangement joins TRBV2 to TRBJ1-2; D is perhaps TRBD1 (5 bases). Germline V gene data show CDR1 as SNHLY and CDR2 as FYNNEI. CDR3 size: 10 residues. Trimming pared 6 bases from V and 8 bases from J, leaving 7 bases between. Written as DNA, the CDR3 is TGTGCCAGCAGGCGGGGGGGCTACACCTTC. Translating it yields CASRRGGYTF.

This clone was observed a few times. The CDR3 loop reads CASSSGSMGEQFF. The CDR3 coding sequence is TGTGCCAGCTCTAGCGGGAGTATGGGTGAGCAGTTCTTC. The chain combines TRBV4-2 with TRBJ2-1; 10 nucleotides agree with TRBD2. This CDR3 contains 13 residues. Germline lookup yields CDR1 LGHNA and CDR2 YNFKEQ. V gave up 8 bases and J gave up 9 bases; unmatched junction bases: 7.

Only a few counts were recorded for this clone. The chain is built from TRBV6-2 or TRBV6-3 and TRBJ1-1, with 8 bases matching TRBD1. V lost 4 bases to trimming and J lost 4 bases; unmatched junction nucleotides: 5. Germline V gene lookup returns CDR1 MNHEY and CDR2 SVGEGT. The CDR3 totals 14 residues. CDR3 sequence: CASSLTGGTTEAFF. DNA for the CDR3: TGTGCCAGCAGTTTAACAGGGGGTACCACTGAAGCTTTCTTT.

This clone was seen just once. The rearrangement links TRBV27 to TRBJ1-2; unclear D gene. The CDR3 extends over 15 amino acids. Trimming took 3 bases from V and 7 from J, leaving 18 bases between them. Germline CDR1 MNHEY, CDR2 SMNVEV (reference sequence). The CDR3 here is CASSFSSGALTGYTF. Here the CDR3 DNA reads TGTGCCAGCAGTTTTTCGTCGGGTGCCTTAACTGGCTACACCTTC.

This clone has just a few counts. This rearrangement joins TRBV25-1 to TRBJ2-7; 9 positions agree with TRBD1. This CDR3 contains 14 residues. Germline V gives CDR1 MGHDK, CDR2 SYGVNS. Trimming took 7 bases from V and 6 from J; bases not matched to a gene: 10. This chain's CDR3 is CASNTGTGYGEQYF. As DNA, the CDR3 is TGTGCCAGCAATACCGGGACAGGGTACGGCGAGCAGTACTTC.

V usage is TRBV28 and J usage is TRBJ1-5; TRBD1 matches at 7 bases. Per the germline V gene, CDR1 is MDHEN and CDR2 is SYDVKM. This CDR3 region has 16 residues. After removal of 2 bases from V and 6 bases from J, the junction contained 10 bases not matched to a gene. DNA of the CDR3: TGTGCCAGCAGTTTACCCCCAGGGGGGTATGGTCAGCCCCAGCATTTT. It specifies CASSLPPGGYGQPQHF.

This chain links TRBV20-1 with TRBJ2-2; D uncertain. The V end lost 3 bases, the J end lost 6 bases, and 8 bases lay between the germline ends. The CDR3 loop spans 12 amino acids. Per the germline V gene, CDR1 is DFQATT and CDR2 is SNEGSKA (reference sequence). Here the CDR3 DNA reads TGCAGTGCTAGTTCCTACGCCGGGGAGCTGTTTTTT. Its translation: CSASSYAGELFF.

The chain has TRBV3-1 (or the pseudogene TRBV3-2) and TRBJ1-2; the D is unclear. The CDR3 runs to 12 residues. Germline V gives CDR1 LGHDT, CDR2 YNNKEL (reference sequence). V lost 1 base to trimming and J lost 8 bases, with 8 bases between them. CDR3 sequence: CASSQGTEGYTF. CDR3 in DNA: TGTGCCAGCAGCCAAGGAACGGAGGGCTACACCTTC.

The chain employs TRBV19 and TRBJ2-1; 9 bases agree with TRBD2. Germline trimming cut 3 bases from V and 3 bases from J; bases unmatched to any gene: 3. This CDR3 is built from 15 residues. Germline V gene sequence: CDR1 LNHDA, CDR2 SQIVND (reference sequence). CDR3 sequence: CASSMLAGSYNEQFF. As DNA, the CDR3 is TGTGCCAGTAGTATGCTAGCGGGGAGCTACAATGAGCAGTTCTTC.

This chain joins TRBV24-1 and TRBJ2-3; D not resolved. This CDR3 has 16 residues. V lost 4 bases to trimming and J lost 1 base, with 14 bases between them. CDR1 is KGHDR and CDR2 is SFDVKD in the germline V gene. CDR3: CATSEVGQGGTDTQYF. The CDR3 DNA sequence: TGTGCCACCAGTGAAGTTGGGCAAGGCGGCACAGATACGCAGTATTTT.

The CDR3 spells CASSDGTGRPSGNTIYF. DNA for the CDR3: TGTGCCAGCAGCGACGGGACAGGGAGACCCTCTGGAAACACCATATATTTT. The V call is TRBV7-2, the J call TRBJ1-3, with 9 bases matching TRBD1. This CDR3 has 17 residues. CDR1 is SGHTA, CDR2 FQGNSA, per germline. With V trimmed by 5 bases and J by 0 bases, 8 bases remained unmatched.

This clone has just one count. This chain uses TRBV11-2 with TRBJ1-3; no reliable D call. CDR3 size: 13 residues. Per the germline V gene, CDR1 is SGHAT and CDR2 is FQNNGV. Trimming shortened V by 1 base and J by 8 bases, and 9 bases separated the two germline ends. The CDR3 spells CASSLAGSHTIYF. The CDR3 DNA reads TGTGCCAGCAGCTTAGCCGGGTCCCACACCATATATTTT.

The chain employs TRBV18 and TRBJ2-7; 8 positions match TRBD1. CDR3 length: 14 amino acids. Germline V lookup: CDR1 KGHSH, CDR2 LQKENI. V lost 6 bases, J lost 6 bases, and 10 bases stayed unmatched. The CDR3 protein is CASSRQGLGGEQYF. In DNA, the CDR3 is TGTGCCAGCTCGCGACAGGGGCTGGGAGGCGAGCAGTACTTC.

In this sample, this clone turned up a few times. V is TRBV21-1 and J is TRBJ1-5; TRBD1, the D gene given by the table, was not confirmed from the DNA. TRBV21-1 is a pseudogene. This CDR3 comprises 16 residues. This chain's CDR3 is CASSKVSRQYNQPQHF. The CDR3 nucleotides are TGTGCCAGCAGCAAAGTATCGAGACAGTACAATCAGCCCCAGCATTTT.

This clone turned up a few times. This chain links TRBV5-1 with TRBJ2-3, with 9 bases that match TRBD1. Germline V gene data show CDR1 as SGHRS and CDR2 as YFSETQ. J gave up 1 base and V 5 bases, and 5 bases lay outside the gene matches. The CDR3 is made up of 15 amino acids. The CDR3 spells CASRSRTGGTDTQYF. CDR3 sequence (DNA): TGCGCCAGCAGATCAAGGACAGGGGGCACAGATACGCAGTATTTT.

This chain joins TRBV12-5 and TRBJ2-1, with TRBD2 as a possible D gene (7 bases). The CDR3 extends over 14 amino acids. The germline gives CDR1 LGHNT, CDR2 FRNRAP. Between the trimmed V and J ends, which lost 6 bases and 8 bases, there was a span of 17 bases. This CDR3 reads CASGEGGPRDEQFF. CDR3 coding DNA: TGTGCTAGTGGCGAGGGGGGGCCGAGGGATGAGCAGTTCTTC.

The chain combines TRBV28 with TRBJ2-7, with a weak D call TRBD2 (5 bases). This CDR3 is 13 amino acids long. Germline CDR1 is MDHEN and CDR2 is SYDVKM. The germline V and J ends were trimmed by 8 bases and 0 bases, with 11 bases remaining between them. CDR3 region: CASHFGVSYEQYF. For the CDR3, the DNA is TGTGCCAGCCACTTCGGGGTCTCCTACGAGCAGTACTTC.

The gene calls are TRBV5-4 and TRBJ1-2; perhaps TRBD1 as D (5 bases). Trimming removed 0 bases at V and 8 bases at J, with 8 bases between. Germline CDR1 is SGHNT and CDR2 is YYREEE (reference sequence). The CDR3 extends over 12 amino acids. This chain's CDR3 is CASSLVGAGYTF. CDR3 DNA sequence: TGTGCCAGCAGCTTGGTAGGGGCCGGCTACACCTTC.

The chain employs TRBV5-1 and TRBJ2-1; 7 bases are shared with TRBD2. The germline V gene encodes CDR1 SGHRS and CDR2 YFSETQ. J was trimmed by 13 bases and V by 0 bases; bases with no gene match: 7. The CDR3 sequence is 13 residues long. This CDR3 is CASSLERGDTQFF. CDR3 DNA sequence: TGCGCCAGCAGCTTGGAACGGGGGGATACTCAGTTCTTC.

The chain uses TRBV5-1 and TRBJ2-5, with TRBD2 matching over 15 bases. This CDR3 is built from 16 residues. Germline CDR1 is SGHRS and CDR2 is YFSETQ. Trimming cost V 4 bases and J 2 bases; bases outside gene matches: 3. The DNA for the CDR3 is TGCGCCAGCAGCCTAGGACTAGCGGGGGGGCAAGAGACCCAGTACTTC. Protein sequence: CASSLGLAGGQETQYF.

The CDR3 DNA is TGTGCCAGCAGTGAGGGCAGGAATCAGCCCCAGCATTTT. The encoded protein is CASSEGRNQPQHF. This sequence joins TRBV6-1 and TRBJ1-5; unclear D gene. The CDR3 loop spans 13 amino acids. Deletions cut 3 bases from V and 4 bases from J, with 7 bases between. Germline V gives CDR1 MNHNS, CDR2 SASEGT.

V gene TRBV27 combines with J gene TRBJ2-5; D possibly corresponds to TRBD2 (7 bases). CDR3 size: 15 residues. Germline V gene sequence: CDR1 MNHEY, CDR2 SMNVEV (reference sequence). V dropped 4 bases and J dropped 1 base, with 13 bases sitting between them. CDR3 amino acids: CASSSGGRPQETQYF. CDR3 DNA: TGTGCCAGCAGTTCCGGGGGGCGCCCCCAAGAGACCCAGTACTTC.

The chain carries TRBV6-2 or TRBV6-3 and TRBJ2-5, with D possibly being TRBD2 (6 bases). Between the trimmed V and J ends, which lost 2 bases and 5 bases, there was a span of 9 bases. This CDR3 is 13 amino acids long. CDR1 is MNHEY and CDR2 is SVGEGT in the germline V gene. CDR3 protein: CASSYMGRETQYF. DNA for the CDR3: TGTGCCAGCAGTTACATGGGGAGGGAGACCCAGTACTTC.

This rearrangement joins TRBV3-1 (or the pseudogene TRBV3-2) to TRBJ2-7; 9 nucleotides agree with TRBD2. Unmatched junction bases numbered 8, after V lost 0 bases and J lost 5 bases. CDR3 size: 16 residues. Germline V gene sequence: CDR1 LGHDT, CDR2 YNNKEL (reference sequence). As DNA, the CDR3 is TGTGCCAGCAGCCAAGATGGCGCTAGCGGGGACCACGAGCAGTACTTC. Protein: CASSQDGASGDHEQYF.

This chain uses TRBV5-5 with TRBJ1-5, with no clear D. The CDR3 extends over 15 amino acids. Trimming shortened V by 0 bases and J by 0 bases, and 7 bases separated the two germline ends. The germline CDR1 and CDR2 sequences are SGHKS and YYEKEE (reference sequence). CDR3 amino acids: CASSLGHFSNQPQHF. CDR3 in DNA: TGTGCCAGCAGCTTGGGACACTTTAGCAATCAGCCCCAGCATTTT. Full variable domain (outside the CDR3, taken from reference TRBV5-5 and TRBJ1-5): DAGVTQSPTHLIKTRGQQVTLRCSPISGHKSVSWYQQVLGQGPQFIFQYYEKEERGRGNFPDRFSARQFPNYSSELNVNALLLGDSALYLCASSLGHFSNQPQHFGDGTRLSIL.

The rearrangement links TRBV10-3 to TRBJ1-1; 7 bases agree with TRBD1. V shed 10 bases and J 0 bases; nucleotides not matched to a gene: 5. The germline V gene has CDR1 ENHRY and CDR2 SYGVKD. CDR3 length: 13 residues. The DNA of the CDR3 is TGTGCCACAGACAGGGAACTGAACACTGAAGCTTTCTTT. This codes for CATDRELNTEAFF.

The CDR3, as DNA: TGTGCCAGCAGTTACCGGGACAGAGATCAGCCCCAGCATTTT. Protein sequence: CASSYRDRDQPQHF. The J gene is TRBJ1-5, the V gene TRBV6-6; 7 bases fit TRBD1. J gave up 5 bases and V 2 bases, and 3 bases lay outside the gene matches. The germline gives CDR1 MNHNY, CDR2 SVGAGI (reference sequence). The CDR3 is 14 residues long.